Shown below are 7 T cell receptor beta chains from a single sample sequenced in a study of blood T cell repertoires in COVID-19. TCRdb keeps only in-frame clones here, not all; method: immunoSEQ multiplex PCR. The data contain a few hundred thousand clones, roughly four fifths of them seen just once; the ten biggest clones take up about 4.8%. Sequencing was performed on PBMCs or T cells enriched from blood (not recorded which). These receptors all stem from a woman between 50 and 59 years old who had recovered from COVID-19.

The J gene is TRBJ1-5, the V gene TRBV19; tentative D call: TRBD1 (5 bases). Trimming left V 4 bases short and J 0 bases short, with 13 bases between. The CDR3 loop spans 16 amino acids. Germline values: CDR1 LNHDA, CDR2 SQIVND (reference sequence). The CDR3 sequence is CASSKTVINSNQPQHF. CDR3 coding DNA: TGTGCCAGTAGTAAGACAGTTATTAATAGCAATCAGCCCCAGCATTTT.

V and J are TRBV7-2 and TRBJ1-1; weak D call: TRBD1 (5 bases). The CDR3 totals 15 residues. CDR1 is SGHTA, CDR2 FQGNSA, per germline. Deletions cut 5 bases from V and 0 bases from J, with 13 bases between. DNA of the CDR3: TGTGCCAGCAGCCCCCGGGGAGGGGTGAACACTGAAGCTTTCTTT. This gives the protein CASSPRGGVNTEAFF.

The chain carries TRBV3-1 (or the pseudogene TRBV3-2) and TRBJ1-1; TRBD1 aligns across 9 bases. CDR3 length: 14 amino acids. J gave up 4 bases and V 2 bases, and 2 bases lay outside the gene matches. CDR1 is LGHDT and CDR2 is YNNKEL in the germline V gene (reference sequence). CDR3 nucleotides: TGTGCCAGCAGCCAAACGGACAGGGGCACTGAAGCTTTCTTT. Translated: CASSQTDRGTEAFF.

This clone showed up just once. The rearrangement joins TRBV28 to TRBJ1-4; D is perhaps TRBD1 (5 bases). Trimming took off 11 bases at V and 0 bases at J, with 16 bases between the two ends. This CDR3 spans 15 amino acids. Per the germline V gene, CDR1 is MDHEN and CDR2 is SYDVKM. The CDR3 loop reads CASALGGATNEKLFF. DNA of the CDR3: TGTGCCTCTGCCTTGGGGGGTGCAACTAATGAAAAACTGTTTTTT.

This sequence joins TRBV5-5 and TRBJ1-1; D perhaps matches TRBD1 (6 bases). Germline assignment: CDR1 SGHKS and CDR2 YYEKEE (reference sequence). The CDR3 consists of 14 residues. V gave up 1 base and J gave up 3 bases, with 10 bases separating them. CDR3 protein: CASSLISGDTEAFF. DNA of the CDR3: TGTGCCAGCAGCTTGATATCAGGGGACACTGAAGCTTTCTTT.

In nucleotides, the CDR3 is TGCGCCAGCTCACGGACAGGGCGTGAGACCCAGTACTTC. It encodes CASSRTGRETQYF. This sequence joins TRBV4-3 and TRBJ2-5; 8 bases agree with TRBD1. The CDR3 is 13 amino acids. Germline V gene sequence: CDR1 LGHNA, CDR2 YSLEER. J lost 5 bases, V lost 8 bases, and 7 bases had no gene match.

The chain carries TRBV6-5 and TRBJ2-2; a weak D match, TRBD1 (6 bases). The CDR3 extends over 15 amino acids. Trimming removed 4 bases from V and 6 bases from J, with 15 bases in between. Germline CDR1 is MNHEY and CDR2 is SVGAGI. The CDR3 nucleotides are TGTGCCAGCAGTTCCGGACAGCCCGTTTCCGGGGAGCTGTTTTTT. It translates to CASSSGQPVSGELFF.